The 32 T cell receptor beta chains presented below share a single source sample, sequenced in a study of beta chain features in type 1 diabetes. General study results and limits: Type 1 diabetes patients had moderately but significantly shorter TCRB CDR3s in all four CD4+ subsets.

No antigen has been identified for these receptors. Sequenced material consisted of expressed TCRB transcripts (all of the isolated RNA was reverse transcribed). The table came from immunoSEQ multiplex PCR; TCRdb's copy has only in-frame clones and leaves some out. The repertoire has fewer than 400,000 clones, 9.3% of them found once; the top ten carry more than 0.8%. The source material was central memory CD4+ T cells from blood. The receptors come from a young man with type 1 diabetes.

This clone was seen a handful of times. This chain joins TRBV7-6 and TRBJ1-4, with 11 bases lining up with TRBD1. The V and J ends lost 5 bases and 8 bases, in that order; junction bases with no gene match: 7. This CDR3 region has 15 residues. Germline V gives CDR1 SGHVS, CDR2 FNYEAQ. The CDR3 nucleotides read TGTGCCAGCAGCAGAGGACAGGGGGCGGGGGAAAAACTGTTTTTT. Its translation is CASSRGQGAGEKLFF.

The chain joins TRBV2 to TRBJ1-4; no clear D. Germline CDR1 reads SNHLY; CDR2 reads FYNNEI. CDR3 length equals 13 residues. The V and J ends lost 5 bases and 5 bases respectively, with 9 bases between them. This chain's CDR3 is CASSRQLNEKLFF. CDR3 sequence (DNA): TGTGCCAGCAGTCGGCAGCTAAATGAAAAACTGTTTTTT.

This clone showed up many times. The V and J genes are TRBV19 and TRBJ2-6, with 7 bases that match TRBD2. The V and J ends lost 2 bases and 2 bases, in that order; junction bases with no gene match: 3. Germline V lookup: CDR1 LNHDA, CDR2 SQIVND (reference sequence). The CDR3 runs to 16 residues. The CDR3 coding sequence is TGTGCCAGTAGTATAAGACTAGCCGCTGGGGCCAACGTCCTGACTTTC. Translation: CASSIRLAAGANVLTF.

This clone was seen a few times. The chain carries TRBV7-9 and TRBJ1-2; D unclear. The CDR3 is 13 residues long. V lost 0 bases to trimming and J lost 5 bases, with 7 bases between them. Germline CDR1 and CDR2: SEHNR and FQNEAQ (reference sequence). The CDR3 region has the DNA TGTGCCAGCAGCTTAGCTGAGCCTTATGGCTACACCTTC. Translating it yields CASSLAEPYGYTF. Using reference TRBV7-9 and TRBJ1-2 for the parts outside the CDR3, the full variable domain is DTGVSQNPRHKITKRGQNVTFRCDPISEHNRLYWYRQTLGQGPEFLTYFQNEAQLEKSRLLSDRFSAERPKGSFSTLEIQRTEQGDSAMYLCASSLAEPYGYTFGSGTRLTVV.

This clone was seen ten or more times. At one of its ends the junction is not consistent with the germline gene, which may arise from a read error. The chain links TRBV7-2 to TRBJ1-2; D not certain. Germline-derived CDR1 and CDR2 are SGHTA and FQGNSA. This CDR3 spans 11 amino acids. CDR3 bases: TGTGCCAGCAGCTTAGGGCCGTCCGATATCTTC. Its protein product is CASSLGPSDIF.

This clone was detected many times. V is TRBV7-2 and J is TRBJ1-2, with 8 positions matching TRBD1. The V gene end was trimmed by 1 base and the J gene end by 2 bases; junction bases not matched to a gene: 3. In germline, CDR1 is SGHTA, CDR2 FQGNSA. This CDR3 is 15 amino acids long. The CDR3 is CASSLDRQGNYGYTF. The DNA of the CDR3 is TGTGCCAGCAGCTTAGATCGACAGGGGAACTATGGCTACACCTTC. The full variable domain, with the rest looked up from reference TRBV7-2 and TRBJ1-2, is GAGVSQSPSNKVTEKGKDVELRCDPISGHTALYWYRQSLGQGLEFLIYFQGNSAPDKSGLPSDRFSAERTGGSVSTLTIQRTQQEDSAVYLCASSLDRQGNYGYTFGSGTRLTVV.

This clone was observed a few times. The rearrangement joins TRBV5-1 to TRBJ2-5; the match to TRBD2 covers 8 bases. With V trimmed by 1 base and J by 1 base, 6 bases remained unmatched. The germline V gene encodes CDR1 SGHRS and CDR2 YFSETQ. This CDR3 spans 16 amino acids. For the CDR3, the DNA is TGCGCCAGCAGCTTGTTGCCTAGCGGGTTCCAAGAGACCCAGTACTTC. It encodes CASSLLPSGFQETQYF. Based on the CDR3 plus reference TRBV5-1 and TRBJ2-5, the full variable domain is KAGVTQTPRYLIKTRGQQVTLSCSPISGHRSVSWYQQTPGQGLQFLFEYFSETQRNKGNFPGRFSGRQFSNSRSEMNVSTLELGDSALYLCASSLLPSGFQETQYFGPGTRLLVL.

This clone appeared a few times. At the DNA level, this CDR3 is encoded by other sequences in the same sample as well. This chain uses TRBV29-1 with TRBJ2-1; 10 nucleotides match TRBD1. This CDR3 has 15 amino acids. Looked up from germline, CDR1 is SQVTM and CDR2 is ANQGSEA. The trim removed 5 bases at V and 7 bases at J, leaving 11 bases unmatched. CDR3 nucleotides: TGCAGCGTTTCTACGCCGGGACAGGGGAGTAATGAGCAGTTCTTC. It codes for CSVSTPGQGSNEQFF.

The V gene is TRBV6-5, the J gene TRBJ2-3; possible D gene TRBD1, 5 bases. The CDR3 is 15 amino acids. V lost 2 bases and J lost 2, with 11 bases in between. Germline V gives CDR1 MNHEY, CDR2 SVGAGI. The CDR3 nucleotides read TGTGCCAGCAGTTACGTGGGGCCGGACACAGATACGCAGTATTTT. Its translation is CASSYVGPDTDTQYF.

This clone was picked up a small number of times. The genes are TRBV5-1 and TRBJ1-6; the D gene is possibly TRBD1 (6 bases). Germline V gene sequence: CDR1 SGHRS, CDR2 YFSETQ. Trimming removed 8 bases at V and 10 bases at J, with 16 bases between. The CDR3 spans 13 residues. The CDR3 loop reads CASSEGQTSPLHF. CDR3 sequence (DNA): TGCGCCAGTTCAGAAGGACAGACATCACCCCTCCACTTT.

The CDR3 reads CASSTPLAGGKSSYNEQFF. The CDR3 DNA sequence: TGCGCCAGCAGCACCCCACTAGCGGGGGGAAAAAGCTCCTACAATGAGCAGTTCTTC. The chain employs TRBV5-1 and TRBJ2-1; 12 nucleotides align to TRBD2. Losses at the gene ends were 4 bases for V and 0 bases for J; bases not matched to a gene: 11. CDR1 SGHRS and CDR2 YFSETQ come from the germline V gene. The length of the CDR3 is 19 residues.

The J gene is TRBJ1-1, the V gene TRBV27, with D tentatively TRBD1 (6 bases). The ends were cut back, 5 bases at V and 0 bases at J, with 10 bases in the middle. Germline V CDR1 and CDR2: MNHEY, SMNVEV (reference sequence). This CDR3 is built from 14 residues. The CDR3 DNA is TGTGCCAGCAGTGGAGGACAGATGAACACTGAAGCTTTCTTT. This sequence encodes CASSGGQMNTEAFF.

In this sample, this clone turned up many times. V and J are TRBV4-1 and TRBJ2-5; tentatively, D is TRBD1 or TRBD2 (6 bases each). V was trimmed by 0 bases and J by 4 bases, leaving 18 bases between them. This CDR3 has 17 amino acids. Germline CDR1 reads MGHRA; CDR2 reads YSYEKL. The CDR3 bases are TGCGCCAGCAGCCAAGAAGGGCCAGGGGAGGTGGGAGAGACCCAGTACTTC. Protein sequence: CASSQEGPGEVGETQYF.

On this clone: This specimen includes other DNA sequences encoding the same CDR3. The CDR3 DNA reads TGTGCCAGCAGCCAAGACAGCAGCACAGATACGCAGTATTTT. Protein product: CASSQDSSTDTQYF. The V gene is TRBV7-9, the J gene TRBJ2-3; the D gene is possibly TRBD1 (5 bases). The germline CDR1 and CDR2 sequences are SEHNR and FQNEAQ (reference sequence). The CDR3 spans 14 residues. Trimming shortened V by 5 bases and J by 0 bases, and 9 bases separated the two germline ends.

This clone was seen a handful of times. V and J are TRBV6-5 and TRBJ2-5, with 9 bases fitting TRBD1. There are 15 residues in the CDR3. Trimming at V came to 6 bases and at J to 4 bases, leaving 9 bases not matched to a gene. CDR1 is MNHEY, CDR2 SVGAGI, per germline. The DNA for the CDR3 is TGTGCCAGCAGCTTGGACAGGGGCCAGGGAGAGACCCAGTACTTC. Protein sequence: CASSLDRGQGETQYF.

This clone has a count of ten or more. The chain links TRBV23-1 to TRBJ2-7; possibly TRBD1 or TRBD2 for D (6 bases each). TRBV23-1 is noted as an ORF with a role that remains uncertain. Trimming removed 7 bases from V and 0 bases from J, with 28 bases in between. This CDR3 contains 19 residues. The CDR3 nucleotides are TGCGCCAGCAAGCACAGGGAGGAATGCATCACCCACTCCTCCTACGAGCAGTACTTC. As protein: CASKHREECITHSSYEQYF.

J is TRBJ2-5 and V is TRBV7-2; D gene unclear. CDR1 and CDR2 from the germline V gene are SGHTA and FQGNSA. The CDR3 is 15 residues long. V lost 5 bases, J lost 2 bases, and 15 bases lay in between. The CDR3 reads CASSPPYPRQETQYF. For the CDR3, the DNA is TGTGCCAGCAGCCCTCCATACCCGAGACAAGAGACCCAGTACTTC.

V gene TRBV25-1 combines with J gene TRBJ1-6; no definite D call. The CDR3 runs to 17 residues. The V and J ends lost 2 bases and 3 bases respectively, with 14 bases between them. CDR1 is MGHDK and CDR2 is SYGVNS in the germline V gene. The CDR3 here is CASSEIGGGGYNSPLHF. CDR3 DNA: TGTGCCAGCAGTGAAATAGGTGGAGGAGGCTATAATTCACCCCTCCACTTT.

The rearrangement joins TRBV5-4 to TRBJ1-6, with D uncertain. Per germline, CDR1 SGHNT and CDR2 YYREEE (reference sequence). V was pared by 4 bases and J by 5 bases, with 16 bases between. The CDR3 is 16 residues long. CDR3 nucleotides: TGTGCCAGCAGCCTCGAGTTGCGGCAGGATAATTCACCCCTCCACTTT. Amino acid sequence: CASSLELRQDNSPLHF.

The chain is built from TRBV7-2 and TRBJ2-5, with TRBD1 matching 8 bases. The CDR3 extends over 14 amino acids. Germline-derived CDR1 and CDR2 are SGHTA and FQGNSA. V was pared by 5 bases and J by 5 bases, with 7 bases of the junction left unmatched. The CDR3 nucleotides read TGTGCCAGCAGCCCATTCCAGGGGGCTGAGACCCAGTACTTC. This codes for CASSPFQGAETQYF.

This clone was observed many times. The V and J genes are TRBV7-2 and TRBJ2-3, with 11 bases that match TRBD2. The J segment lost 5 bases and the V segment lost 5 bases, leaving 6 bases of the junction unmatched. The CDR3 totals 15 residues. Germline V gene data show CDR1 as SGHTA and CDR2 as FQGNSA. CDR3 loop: CASSLSTSGGDTQYF. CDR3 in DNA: TGTGCCAGCAGCCTCAGCACTAGCGGGGGAGATACGCAGTATTTT.

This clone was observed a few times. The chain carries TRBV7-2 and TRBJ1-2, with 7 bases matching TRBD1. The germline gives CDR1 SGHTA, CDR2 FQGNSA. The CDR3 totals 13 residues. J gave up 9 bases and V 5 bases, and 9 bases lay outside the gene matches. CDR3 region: CASSGDRALSYTF. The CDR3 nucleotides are TGTGCCAGCAGCGGAGACAGGGCCTTGAGCTACACCTTC. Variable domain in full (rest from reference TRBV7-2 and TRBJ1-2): GAGVSQSPSNKVTEKGKDVELRCDPISGHTALYWYRQSLGQGLEFLIYFQGNSAPDKSGLPSDRFSAERTGGSVSTLTIQRTQQEDSAVYLCASSGDRALSYTFGSGTRLTVV.

The CDR3 nucleotides are TGTGCCAGCAGTGGCACAGGGGGCGGTGGCTACACCTTC. Encoded protein: CASSGTGGGGYTF. V usage is TRBV2 and J usage is TRBJ1-2; 9 nucleotides match TRBD1. Germline V gene lookup returns CDR1 SNHLY and CDR2 FYNNEI. J was trimmed by 7 bases and V by 4 bases; bases with no gene match: 4. This CDR3 has 13 amino acids.

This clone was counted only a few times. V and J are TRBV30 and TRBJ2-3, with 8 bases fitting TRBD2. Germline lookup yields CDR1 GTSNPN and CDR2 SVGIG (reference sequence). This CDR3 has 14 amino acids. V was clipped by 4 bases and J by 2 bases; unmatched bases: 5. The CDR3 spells CAWMPGLVTDTQYF. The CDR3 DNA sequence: TGTGCCTGGATGCCGGGACTAGTCACAGATACGCAGTATTTT. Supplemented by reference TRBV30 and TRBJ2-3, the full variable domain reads SQTIHQWPATLVQPVGSPLSLECTVEGTSNPNLYWYRQAAGRGLQLLFYSVGIGQISSEVPQNLSASRPQDRQFILSSKKLLLSDSGFYLCAWMPGLVTDTQYFGPGTRLTVL.

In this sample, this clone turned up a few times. DNA for the CDR3: TGCGCCAGCAGCCAAGATCTAGGGCAGCGCTTCTATGGCTACACCTTC. Protein: CASSQDLGQRFYGYTF. This sequence joins TRBV4-1 and TRBJ1-2, with D hard to call. The CDR3 runs 16 residues. Germline values: CDR1 MGHRA, CDR2 YSYEKL. V was shortened by 0 bases and J by 4 bases, with 15 bases between the two germline ends.

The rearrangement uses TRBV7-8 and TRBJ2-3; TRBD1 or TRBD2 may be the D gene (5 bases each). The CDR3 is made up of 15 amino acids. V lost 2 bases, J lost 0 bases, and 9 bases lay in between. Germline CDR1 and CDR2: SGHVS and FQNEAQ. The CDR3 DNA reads TGTGCCAGCAGCTTATTGGGACCCAGCACAGATACGCAGTATTTT. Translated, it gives CASSLLGPSTDTQYF.

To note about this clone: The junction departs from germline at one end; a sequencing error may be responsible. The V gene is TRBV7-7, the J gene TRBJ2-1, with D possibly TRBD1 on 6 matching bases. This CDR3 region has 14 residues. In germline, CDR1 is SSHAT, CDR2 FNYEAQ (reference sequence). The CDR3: CASSFGTSNNEQFF. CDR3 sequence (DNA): TGTGCTAGCAGCTTCGGGACATCTAACAATGAGCAGTTCTTC.

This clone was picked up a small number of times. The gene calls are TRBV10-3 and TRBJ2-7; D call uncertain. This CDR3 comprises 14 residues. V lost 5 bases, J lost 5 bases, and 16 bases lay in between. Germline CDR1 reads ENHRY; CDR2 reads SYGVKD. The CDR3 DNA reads TGTGCCATCAGTAAGGACCCTCCCACGGACGAGCAGTACTTC. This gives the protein CAISKDPPTDEQYF.

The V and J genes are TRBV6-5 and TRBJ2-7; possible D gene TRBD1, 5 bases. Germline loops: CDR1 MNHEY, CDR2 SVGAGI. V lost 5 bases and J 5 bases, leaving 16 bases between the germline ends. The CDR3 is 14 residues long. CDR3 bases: TGTGCCAGCAGTCGTCCGCAGGGATACCACGAGCAGTACTTC. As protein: CASSRPQGYHEQYF.

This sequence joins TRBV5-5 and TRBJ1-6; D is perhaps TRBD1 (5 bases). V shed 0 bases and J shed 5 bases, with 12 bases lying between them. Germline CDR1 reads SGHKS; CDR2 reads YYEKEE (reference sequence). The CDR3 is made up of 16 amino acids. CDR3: CASSLEGAENNSPLHF. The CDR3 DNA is TGTGCCAGCAGCTTGGAAGGGGCAGAAAATAATTCACCCCTCCACTTT.

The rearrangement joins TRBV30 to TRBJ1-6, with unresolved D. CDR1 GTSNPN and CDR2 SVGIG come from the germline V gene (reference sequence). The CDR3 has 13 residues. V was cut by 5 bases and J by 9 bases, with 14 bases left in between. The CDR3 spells CAWCQAGGSPLHF. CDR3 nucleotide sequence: TGTGCCTGGTGCCAGGCCGGTGGTTCACCCCTCCACTTT. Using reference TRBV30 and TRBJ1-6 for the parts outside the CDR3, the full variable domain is SQTIHQWPATLVQPVGSPLSLECTVEGTSNPNLYWYRQAAGRGLQLLFYSVGIGQISSEVPQNLSASRPQDRQFILSSKKLLLSDSGFYLCAWCQAGGSPLHFGNGTRLTVT.

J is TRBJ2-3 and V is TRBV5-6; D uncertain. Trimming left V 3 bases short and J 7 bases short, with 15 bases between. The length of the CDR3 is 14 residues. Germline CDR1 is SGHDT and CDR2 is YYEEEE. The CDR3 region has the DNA TGTGCCAGCAGCTCGCAATCAGAATGGAATACGCAGTATTTT. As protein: CASSSQSEWNTQYF.